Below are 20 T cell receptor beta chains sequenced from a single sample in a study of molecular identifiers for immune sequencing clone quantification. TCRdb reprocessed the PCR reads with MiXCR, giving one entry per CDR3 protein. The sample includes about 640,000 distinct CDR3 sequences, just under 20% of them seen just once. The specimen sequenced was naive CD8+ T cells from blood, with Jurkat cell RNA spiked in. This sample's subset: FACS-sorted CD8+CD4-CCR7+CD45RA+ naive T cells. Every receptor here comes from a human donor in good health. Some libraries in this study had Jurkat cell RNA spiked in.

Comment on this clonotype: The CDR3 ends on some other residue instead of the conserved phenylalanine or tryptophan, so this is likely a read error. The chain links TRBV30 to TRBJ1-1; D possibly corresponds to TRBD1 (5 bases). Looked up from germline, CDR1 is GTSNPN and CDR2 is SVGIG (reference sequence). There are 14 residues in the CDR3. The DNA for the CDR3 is TGTGCCTGGAGTGTGACAGTTAAGGGCACTGAGGCTTTCCTT. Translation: CAWSVTVKGTEAFL.

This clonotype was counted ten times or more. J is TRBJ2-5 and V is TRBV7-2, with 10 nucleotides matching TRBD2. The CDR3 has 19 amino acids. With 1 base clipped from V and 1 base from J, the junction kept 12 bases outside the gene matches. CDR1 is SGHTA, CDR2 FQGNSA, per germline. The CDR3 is CASSLVGVGSGRAQETQYF. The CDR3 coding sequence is TGTGCCAGCAGCTTAGTGGGGGTTGGGAGCGGGAGGGCCCAAGAGACCCAGTACTTC.

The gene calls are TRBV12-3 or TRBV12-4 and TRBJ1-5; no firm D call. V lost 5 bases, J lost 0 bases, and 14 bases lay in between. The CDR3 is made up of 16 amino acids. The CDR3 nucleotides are TGTGCCAGCAGTGACGAAGGTGTGTATAGCAATCAGCCCCAGCATTTT. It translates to CASSDEGVYSNQPQHF.

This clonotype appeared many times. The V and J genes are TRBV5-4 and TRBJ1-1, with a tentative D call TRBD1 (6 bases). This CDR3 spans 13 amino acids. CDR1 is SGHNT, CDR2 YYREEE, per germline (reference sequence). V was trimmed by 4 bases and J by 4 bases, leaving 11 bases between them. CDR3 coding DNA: TGTGCCAGCAGCACGATGGGGGCCACTGAAGCTTTCTTT. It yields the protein CASSTMGATEAFF.

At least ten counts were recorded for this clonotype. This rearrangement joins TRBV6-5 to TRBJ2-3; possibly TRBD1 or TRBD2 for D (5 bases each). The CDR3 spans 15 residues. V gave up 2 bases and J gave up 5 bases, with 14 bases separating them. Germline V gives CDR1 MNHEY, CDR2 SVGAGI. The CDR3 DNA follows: TGTGCCAGCAGTTACGGGGGACCAGCTGTAGATACGCAGTATTTT. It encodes CASSYGGPAVDTQYF.

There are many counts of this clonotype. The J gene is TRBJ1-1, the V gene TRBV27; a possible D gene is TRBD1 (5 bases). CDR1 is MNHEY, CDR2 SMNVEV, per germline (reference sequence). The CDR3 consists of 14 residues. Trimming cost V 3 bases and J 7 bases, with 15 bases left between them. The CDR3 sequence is CASSFRYGQGEAFF. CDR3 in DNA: TGTGCCAGCAGTTTTAGGTATGGACAAGGTGAAGCTTTCTTT.

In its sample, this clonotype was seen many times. CDR3 bases: TGCGCCAGCAGCTTTGACGGTTCAGTTGGAAACACCATATATTTT. Amino acid sequence: CASSFDGSVGNTIYF. The chain has TRBV5-1 and TRBJ1-3; D uncertain. CDR3 length: 15 amino acids. Germline assignment: CDR1 SGHRS and CDR2 YFSETQ. With 2 bases removed from V and 3 bases from J, the gap between germline ends came to 12 bases.

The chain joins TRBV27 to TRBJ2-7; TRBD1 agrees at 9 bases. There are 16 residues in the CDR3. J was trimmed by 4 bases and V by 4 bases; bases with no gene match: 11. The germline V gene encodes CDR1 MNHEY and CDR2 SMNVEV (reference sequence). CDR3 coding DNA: TGTGCCAGCAGTTCCCGCCGGGACAGGGATCGATACGAGCAGTACTTC. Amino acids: CASSSRRDRDRYEQYF.

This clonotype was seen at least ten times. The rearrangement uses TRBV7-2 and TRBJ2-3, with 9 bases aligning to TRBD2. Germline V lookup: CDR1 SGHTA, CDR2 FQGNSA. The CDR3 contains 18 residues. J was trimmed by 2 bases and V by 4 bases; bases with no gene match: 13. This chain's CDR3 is CASSSHVDSGGYTDTQYF. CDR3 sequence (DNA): TGTGCCAGCAGCTCTCACGTCGATAGCGGGGGATACACAGATACGCAGTATTTT.

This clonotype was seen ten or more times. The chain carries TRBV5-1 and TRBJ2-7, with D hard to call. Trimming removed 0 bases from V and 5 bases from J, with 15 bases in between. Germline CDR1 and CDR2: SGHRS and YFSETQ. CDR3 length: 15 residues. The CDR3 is CASSLVPSRPDEQYF. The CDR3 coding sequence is TGCGCCAGCAGCTTGGTCCCTTCCCGACCAGACGAGCAGTACTTC. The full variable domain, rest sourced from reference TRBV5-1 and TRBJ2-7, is KAGVTQTPRYLIKTRGQQVTLSCSPISGHRSVSWYQQTPGQGLQFLFEYFSETQRNKGNFPGRFSGRQFSNSRSEMNVSTLELGDSALYLCASSLVPSRPDEQYFGPGTRLTVT.

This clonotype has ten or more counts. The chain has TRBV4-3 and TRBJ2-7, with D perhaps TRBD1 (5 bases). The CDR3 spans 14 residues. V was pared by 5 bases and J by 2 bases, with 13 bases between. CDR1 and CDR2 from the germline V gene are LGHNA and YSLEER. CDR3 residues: CASSSWAGTYEQYF. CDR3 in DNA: TGCGCCAGCAGCTCATGGGCAGGGACCTACGAGCAGTACTTC.

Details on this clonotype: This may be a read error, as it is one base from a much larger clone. The CDR3 reads CSARDTADRASALEQFF. CDR3 coding DNA: TGCAGTGCTAGAGATACGGCCGATAGGGCTAGCGCGCTTGAGCAGTTCTTC. The V gene is TRBV20-1, the J gene TRBJ2-1; D may be TRBD2 (6 bases). The CDR3 totals 17 residues. Trimming shortened V by 0 bases and J by 9 bases, and 24 bases separated the two germline ends. Germline CDR1 is DFQATT and CDR2 is SNEGSKA (reference sequence).

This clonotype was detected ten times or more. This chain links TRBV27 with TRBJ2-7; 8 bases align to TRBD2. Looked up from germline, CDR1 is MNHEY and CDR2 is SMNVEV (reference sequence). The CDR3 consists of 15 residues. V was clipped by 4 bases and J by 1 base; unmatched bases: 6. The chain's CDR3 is CASSYRAGASYEQYF. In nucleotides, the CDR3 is TGTGCCAGCAGTTATCGAGCGGGAGCGTCCTACGAGCAGTACTTC.

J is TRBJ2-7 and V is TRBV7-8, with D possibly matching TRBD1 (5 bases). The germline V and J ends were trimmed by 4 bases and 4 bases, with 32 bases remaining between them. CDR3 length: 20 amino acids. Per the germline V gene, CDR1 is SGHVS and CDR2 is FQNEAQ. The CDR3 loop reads CASSSLEKGAVPQFSYEQYF. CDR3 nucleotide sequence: TGTGCCAGCAGCTCCCTGGAGAAAGGGGCAGTACCCCAATTTTCTTACGAGCAGTACTTC.

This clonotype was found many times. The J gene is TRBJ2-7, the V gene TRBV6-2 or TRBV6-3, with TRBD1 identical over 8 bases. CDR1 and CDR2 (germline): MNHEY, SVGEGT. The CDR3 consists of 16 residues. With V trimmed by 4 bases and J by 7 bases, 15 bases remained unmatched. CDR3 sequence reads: CASSSPDRVPPGEQYF. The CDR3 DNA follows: TGTGCCAGCAGTTCTCCGGACAGGGTCCCTCCGGGGGAGCAGTACTTC.

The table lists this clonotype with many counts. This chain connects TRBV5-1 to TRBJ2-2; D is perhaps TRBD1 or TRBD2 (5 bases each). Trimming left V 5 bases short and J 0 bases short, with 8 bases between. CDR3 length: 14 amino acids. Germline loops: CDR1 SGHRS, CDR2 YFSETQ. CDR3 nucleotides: TGCGCCAGCAGTTGGGGACCGAACACCGGGGAGCTGTTTTTT. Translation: CASSWGPNTGELFF.

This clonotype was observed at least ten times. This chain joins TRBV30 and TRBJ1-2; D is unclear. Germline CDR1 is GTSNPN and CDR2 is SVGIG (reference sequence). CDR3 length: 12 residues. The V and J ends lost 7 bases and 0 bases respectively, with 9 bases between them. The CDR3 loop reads CALREANYGYTF. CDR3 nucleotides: TGTGCCTTGAGGGAAGCTAACTATGGCTACACCTTC.

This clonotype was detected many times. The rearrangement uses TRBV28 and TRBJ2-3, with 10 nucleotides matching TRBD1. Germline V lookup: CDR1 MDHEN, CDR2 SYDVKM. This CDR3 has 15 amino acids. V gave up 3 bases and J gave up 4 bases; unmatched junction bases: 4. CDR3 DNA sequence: TGTGCCAGCAGTTTCAGGGACAGGGGCGCAGATACGCAGTATTTT. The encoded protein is CASSFRDRGADTQYF.

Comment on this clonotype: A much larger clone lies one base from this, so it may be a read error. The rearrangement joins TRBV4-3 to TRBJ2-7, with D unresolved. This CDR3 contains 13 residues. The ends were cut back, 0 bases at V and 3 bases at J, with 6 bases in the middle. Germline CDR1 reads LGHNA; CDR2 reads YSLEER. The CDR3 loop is CASSQDVVYEQYF. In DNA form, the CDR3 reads TGCGCCAGCAGCCAAGATGTCGTCTACGAGCAGTACTTC.

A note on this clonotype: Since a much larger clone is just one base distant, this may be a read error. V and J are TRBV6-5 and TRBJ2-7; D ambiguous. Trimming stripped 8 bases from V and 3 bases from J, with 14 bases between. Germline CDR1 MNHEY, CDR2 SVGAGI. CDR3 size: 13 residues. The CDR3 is CASSILGYYEQYF. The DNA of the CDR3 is TGTGCCAGCTCGATACTGGGTTACTACGAGCAGTACTTC.